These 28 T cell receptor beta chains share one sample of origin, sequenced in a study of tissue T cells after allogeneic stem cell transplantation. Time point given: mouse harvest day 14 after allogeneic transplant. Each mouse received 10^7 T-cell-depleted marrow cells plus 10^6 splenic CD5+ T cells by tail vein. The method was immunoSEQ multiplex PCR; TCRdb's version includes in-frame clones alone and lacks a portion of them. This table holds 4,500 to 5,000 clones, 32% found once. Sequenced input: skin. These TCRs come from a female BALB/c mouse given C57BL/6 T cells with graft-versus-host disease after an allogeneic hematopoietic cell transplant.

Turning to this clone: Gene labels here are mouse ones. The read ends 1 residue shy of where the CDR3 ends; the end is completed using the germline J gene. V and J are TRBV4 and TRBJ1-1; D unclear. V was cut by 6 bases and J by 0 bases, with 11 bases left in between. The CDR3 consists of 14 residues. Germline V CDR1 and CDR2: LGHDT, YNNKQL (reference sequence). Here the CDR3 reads CASSPGPANTEVFF. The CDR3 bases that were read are TGTGCCAGCAGTCCGGGCCCTGCAAACACAGAAGTCTTC.

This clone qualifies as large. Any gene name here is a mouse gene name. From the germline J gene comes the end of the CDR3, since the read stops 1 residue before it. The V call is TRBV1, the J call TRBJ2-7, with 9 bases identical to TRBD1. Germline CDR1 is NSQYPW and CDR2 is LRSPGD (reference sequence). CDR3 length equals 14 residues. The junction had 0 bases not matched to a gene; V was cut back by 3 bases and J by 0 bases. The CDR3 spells CTCSATGGSYEQYF. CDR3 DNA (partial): TGCACCTGCAGTGCGACAGGGGGCTCCTATGAACAGTAC.

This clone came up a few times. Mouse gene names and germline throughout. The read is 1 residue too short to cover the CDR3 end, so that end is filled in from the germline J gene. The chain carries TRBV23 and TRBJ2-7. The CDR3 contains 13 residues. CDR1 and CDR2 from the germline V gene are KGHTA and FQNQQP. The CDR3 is CSSSQSPGFEQYF. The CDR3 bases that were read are TGCTCCAGCAGTCAATCGCCGGGTTTTGAACAGTAC.

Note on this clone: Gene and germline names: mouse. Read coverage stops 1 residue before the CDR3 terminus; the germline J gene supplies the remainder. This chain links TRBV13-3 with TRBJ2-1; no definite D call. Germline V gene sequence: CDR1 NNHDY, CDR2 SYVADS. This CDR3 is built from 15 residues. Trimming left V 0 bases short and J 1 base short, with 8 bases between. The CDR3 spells CASSDGPTNYAEQFF. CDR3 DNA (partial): TGTGCCAGCAGTGATGGACCGACGAACTATGCTGAGCAGTTC.

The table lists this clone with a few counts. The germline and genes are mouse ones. The CDR3 loop reads CASSLGQGALGNTLYF. The covered CDR3 bases are TGTGCCAGCAGTTTGGGACAGGGGGCGCTTGGAAATACGCTCTAT. The chain recombines TRBV15 with TRBJ1-3; 12 bases are shared with TRBD1. The CDR3 is cut off 1 residue early in the read; its end comes from the germline J gene. The germline V gene encodes CDR1 SGHND and CDR2 FRSKSL. The junction had 3 bases not matched to a gene; V was cut back by 3 bases and J by 3 bases. The length of the CDR3 is 16 residues.

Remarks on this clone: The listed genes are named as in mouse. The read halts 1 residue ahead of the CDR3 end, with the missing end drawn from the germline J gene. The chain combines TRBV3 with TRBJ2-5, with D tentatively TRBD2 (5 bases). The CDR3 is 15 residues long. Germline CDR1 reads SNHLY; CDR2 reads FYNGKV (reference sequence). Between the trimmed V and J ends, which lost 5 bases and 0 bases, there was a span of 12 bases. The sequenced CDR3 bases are TGTGCCAGCAGCCCCCGGTGGGGTAACCAAGACACCCAGTAC. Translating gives CASSPRWGNQDTQY. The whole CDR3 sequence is CASSPRWGNQDTQYF.

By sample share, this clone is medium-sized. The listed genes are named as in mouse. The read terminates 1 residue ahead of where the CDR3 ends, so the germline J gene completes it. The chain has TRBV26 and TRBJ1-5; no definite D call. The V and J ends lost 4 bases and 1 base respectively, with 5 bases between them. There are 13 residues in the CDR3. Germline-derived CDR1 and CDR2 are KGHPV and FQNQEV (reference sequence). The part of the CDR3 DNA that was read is TGTGCCAGCAGTCCGGGAAACAACCAGGCTCCGCTT. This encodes CASSPGNNQAPL. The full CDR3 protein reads CASSPGNNQAPLF.

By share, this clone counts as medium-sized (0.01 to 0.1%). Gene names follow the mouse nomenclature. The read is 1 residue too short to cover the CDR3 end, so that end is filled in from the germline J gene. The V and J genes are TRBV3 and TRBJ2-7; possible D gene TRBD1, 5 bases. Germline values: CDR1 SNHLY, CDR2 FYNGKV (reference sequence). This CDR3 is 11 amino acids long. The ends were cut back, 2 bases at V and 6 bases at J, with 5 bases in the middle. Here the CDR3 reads CASSLRGEQYF. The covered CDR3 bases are TGTGCCAGCAGCTTAAGGGGTGAACAGTAC.

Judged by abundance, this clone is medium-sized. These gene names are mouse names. The part of the CDR3 DNA that was read is TGTGCCAGCGCGAGGACAGATCAAAACACCTTGTAC. This sequence encodes CASARTDQNTLY. The CDR3 reads in full as CASARTDQNTLYF. The V and J genes are TRBV26 and TRBJ2-4; tentatively, D is TRBD1 (6 bases). Read data end 1 residue before the CDR3 end; the end is taken from the germline J gene. V lost 8 bases and J 2 bases, leaving 11 bases between the germline ends. CDR3 length: 13 residues. Germline assignment: CDR1 KGHPV and CDR2 FQNQEV (reference sequence).

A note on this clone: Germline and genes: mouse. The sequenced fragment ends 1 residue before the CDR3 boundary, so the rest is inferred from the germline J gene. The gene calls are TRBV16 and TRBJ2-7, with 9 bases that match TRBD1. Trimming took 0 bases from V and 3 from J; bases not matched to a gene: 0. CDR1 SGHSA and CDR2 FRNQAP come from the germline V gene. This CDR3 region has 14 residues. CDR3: CASSLETGGYEQYF. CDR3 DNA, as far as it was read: TGTGCAAGCAGCTTAGAGACAGGGGGCTATGAACAGTAC.

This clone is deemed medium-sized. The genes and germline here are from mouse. This CDR3 is CASSSLEDTQYF. The part of the CDR3 DNA that was read is TGTGCAAGCAGCTCCCTGGAAGACACCCAGTAC. This rearrangement joins TRBV16 to TRBJ2-5; D gene unclear. The read comes to an end 1 residue before the CDR3 does, leaving the germline J gene to fill in the end. CDR3 size: 12 residues. Germline CDR1 is SGHSA and CDR2 is FRNQAP. Trimming cost V 4 bases and J 4 bases, with 6 bases left between them.

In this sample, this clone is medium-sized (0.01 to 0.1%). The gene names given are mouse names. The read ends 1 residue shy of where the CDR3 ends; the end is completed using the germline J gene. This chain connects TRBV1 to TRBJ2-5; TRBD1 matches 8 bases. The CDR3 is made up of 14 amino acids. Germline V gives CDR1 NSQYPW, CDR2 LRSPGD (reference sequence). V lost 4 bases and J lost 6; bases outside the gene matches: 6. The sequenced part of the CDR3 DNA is TGCACCTGCAGTGTGACAGGGGTTAGGGACACCCAGTAC. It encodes CTCSVTGVRDTQY. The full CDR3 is CTCSVTGVRDTQYF.

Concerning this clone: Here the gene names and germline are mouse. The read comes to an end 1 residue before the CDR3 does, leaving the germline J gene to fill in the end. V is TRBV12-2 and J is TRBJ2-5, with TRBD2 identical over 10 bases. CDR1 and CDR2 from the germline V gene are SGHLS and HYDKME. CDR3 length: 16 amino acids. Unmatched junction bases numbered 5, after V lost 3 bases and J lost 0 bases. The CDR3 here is CASSFGLGVNQDTQYF. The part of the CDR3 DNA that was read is TGTGCCAGCTCTTTTGGACTGGGGGTTAACCAAGACACCCAGTAC.

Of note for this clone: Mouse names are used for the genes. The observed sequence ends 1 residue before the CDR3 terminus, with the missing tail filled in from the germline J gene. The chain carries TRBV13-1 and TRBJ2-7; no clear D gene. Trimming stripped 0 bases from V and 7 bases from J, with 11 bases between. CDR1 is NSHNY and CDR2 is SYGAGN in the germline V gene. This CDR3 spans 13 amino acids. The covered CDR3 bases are TGTGCCAGCAGTGATGGGGTCACCCTGGAACAGTAC. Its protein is CASSDGVTLEQY. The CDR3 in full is CASSDGVTLEQYF.

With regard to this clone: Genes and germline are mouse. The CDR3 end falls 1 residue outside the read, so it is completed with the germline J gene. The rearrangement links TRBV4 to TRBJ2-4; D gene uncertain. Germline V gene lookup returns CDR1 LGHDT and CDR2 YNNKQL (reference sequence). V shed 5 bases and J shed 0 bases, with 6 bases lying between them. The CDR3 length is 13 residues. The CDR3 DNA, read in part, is TGTGCCAGCAGCCCCAAGAGTCAAAACACCTTGTAC. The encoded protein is CASSPKSQNTLY. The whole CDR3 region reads CASSPKSQNTLYF.

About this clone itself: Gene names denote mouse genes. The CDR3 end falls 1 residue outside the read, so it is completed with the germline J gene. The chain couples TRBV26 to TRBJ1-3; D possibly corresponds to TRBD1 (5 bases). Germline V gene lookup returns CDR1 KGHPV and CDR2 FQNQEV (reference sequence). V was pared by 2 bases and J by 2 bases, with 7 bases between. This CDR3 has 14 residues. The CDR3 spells CASSLPGTGNTLYF. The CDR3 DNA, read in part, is TGTGCCAGCAGTCTGCCAGGGACTGGAAATACGCTCTAT.

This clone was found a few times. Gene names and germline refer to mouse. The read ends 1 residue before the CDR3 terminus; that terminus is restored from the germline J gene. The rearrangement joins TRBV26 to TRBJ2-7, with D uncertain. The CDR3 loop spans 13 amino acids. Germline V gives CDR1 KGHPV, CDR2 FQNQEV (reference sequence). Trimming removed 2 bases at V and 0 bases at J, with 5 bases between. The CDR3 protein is CASSLGPSYEQYF. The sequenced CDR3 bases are TGTGCCAGCAGTCTGGGGCCCTCCTATGAACAGTAC.

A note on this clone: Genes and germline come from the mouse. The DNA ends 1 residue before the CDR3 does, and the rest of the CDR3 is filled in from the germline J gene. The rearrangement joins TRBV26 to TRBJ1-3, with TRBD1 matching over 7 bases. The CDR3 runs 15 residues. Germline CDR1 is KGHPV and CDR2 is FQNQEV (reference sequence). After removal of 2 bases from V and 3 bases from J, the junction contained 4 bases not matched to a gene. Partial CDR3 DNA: TGTGCCAGCAGTCTGACAGGGGAATATGGAAATACGCTCTAT. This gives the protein CASSLTGEYGNTLY. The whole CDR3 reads CASSLTGEYGNTLYF.

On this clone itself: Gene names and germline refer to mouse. The DNA read from the CDR3 is TGCTCCAGCAGTCGTCAGAAAAACTCCGACTACACC. Protein: CSSSRQKNSDYT. In full, the CDR3 is CSSSRQKNSDYTF. The chain carries TRBV23 and TRBJ1-2; the D call in the table, TRBD1, was not verified against the DNA. The CDR3 extends 1 residue past the end of the read, so its final part is completed from the germline J gene. Germline V gives CDR1 KGHTA, CDR2 FQNQQP. The CDR3 covers 13 residues.

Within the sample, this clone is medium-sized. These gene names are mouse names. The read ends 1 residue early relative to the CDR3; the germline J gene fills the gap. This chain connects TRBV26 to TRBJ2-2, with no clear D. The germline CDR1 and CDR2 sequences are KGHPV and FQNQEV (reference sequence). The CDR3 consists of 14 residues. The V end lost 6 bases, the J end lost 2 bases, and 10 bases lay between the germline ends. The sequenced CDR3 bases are TGTGCCAGCAGCCCGGACGGGAACACCGGGCAGCTCTAC. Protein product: CASSPDGNTGQLY. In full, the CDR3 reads CASSPDGNTGQLYF.

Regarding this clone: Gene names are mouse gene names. The CDR3 protein is CASSLGTEVFF. The covered CDR3 bases are TGTGCCAGCAGTCTTGGGACAGAAGTCTTC. The J gene is TRBJ1-1, the V gene TRBV26; the D is unclear. The read finishes 1 residue shy of the CDR3 end, and the germline J gene is used to complete it. The CDR3 covers 11 residues. Germline V gives CDR1 KGHPV, CDR2 FQNQEV (reference sequence). Trimming left V 3 bases short and J 5 bases short, with 4 bases between.

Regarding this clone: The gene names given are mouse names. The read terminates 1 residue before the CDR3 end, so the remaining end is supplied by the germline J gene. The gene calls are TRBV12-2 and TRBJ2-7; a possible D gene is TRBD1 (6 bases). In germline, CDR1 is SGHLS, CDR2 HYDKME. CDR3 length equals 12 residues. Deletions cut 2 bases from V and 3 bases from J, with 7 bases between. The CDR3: CASSRDIYEQYF. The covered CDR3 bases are TGTGCCAGCTCTCGGGACATCTATGAACAGTAC.

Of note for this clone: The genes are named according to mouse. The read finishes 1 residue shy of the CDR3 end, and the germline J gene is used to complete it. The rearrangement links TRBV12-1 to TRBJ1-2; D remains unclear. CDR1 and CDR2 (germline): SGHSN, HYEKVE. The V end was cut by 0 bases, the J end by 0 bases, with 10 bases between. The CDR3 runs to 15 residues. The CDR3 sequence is CASSLARNANSDYTF. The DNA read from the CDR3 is TGTGCCAGCTCTCTCGCCAGGAATGCAAACTCCGACTACACC.

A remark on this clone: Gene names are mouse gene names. The CDR3 loop reads CASSFGSSYEQYF. The CDR3 DNA, read in part, is TGTGCCAGCAGTTTTGGGTCCTCCTATGAACAGTAC. The V call is TRBV15, the J call TRBJ2-7; D ambiguous. The CDR3 goes on 1 residue after the read ends, and that part is filled in from the germline J gene. The CDR3 is made up of 13 amino acids. Germline V gene data show CDR1 as SGHND and CDR2 as FRSKSL. Trimming took 3 bases from V and 0 from J, leaving 6 bases between them.

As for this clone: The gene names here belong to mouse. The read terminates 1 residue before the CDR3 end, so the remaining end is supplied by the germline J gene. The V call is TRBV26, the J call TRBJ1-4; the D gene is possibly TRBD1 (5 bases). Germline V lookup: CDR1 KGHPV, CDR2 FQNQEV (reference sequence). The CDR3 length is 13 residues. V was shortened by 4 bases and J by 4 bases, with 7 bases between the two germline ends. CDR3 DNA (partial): TGTGCCAGCAGTCCGACAGACAACGAAAGATTATTT. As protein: CASSPTDNERLF. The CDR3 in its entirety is CASSPTDNERLFF.

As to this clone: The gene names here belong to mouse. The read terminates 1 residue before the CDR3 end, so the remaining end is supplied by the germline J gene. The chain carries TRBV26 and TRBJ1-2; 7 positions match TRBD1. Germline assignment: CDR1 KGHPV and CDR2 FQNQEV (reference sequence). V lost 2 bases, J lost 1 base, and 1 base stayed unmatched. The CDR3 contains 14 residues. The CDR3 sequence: CASSLRTGNSDYTF. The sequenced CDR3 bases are TGTGCCAGCAGTCTGAGGACAGGAAACTCCGACTACACC.

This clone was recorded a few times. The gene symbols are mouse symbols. The CDR3 region is CASSSRQGPNERLFF. The CDR3 bases that were read are TGTGCCAGCAGCTCCCGACAGGGGCCCAACGAAAGATTATTT. The chain employs TRBV3 and TRBJ1-4, with 8 bases aligning to TRBD1. Read coverage stops 1 residue before the CDR3 terminus; the germline J gene supplies the remainder. Germline CDR1 SNHLY, CDR2 FYNGKV (reference sequence). With 4 bases clipped from V and 3 bases from J, the junction kept 4 bases outside the gene matches. The CDR3 contains 15 residues. The whole variable domain, remainder taken from reference TRBV3 and TRBJ1-4, is GPKVLQIPSHQIIDMGQMVTLNCDPVSNHLYFYWYKQILGQQMEFLVNFYNGKVMEKSKLFKDQFSVERPDGSYFTLKIQPTALEDSAVYFCASSSRQGPNERLFFGHGTKLSVL.

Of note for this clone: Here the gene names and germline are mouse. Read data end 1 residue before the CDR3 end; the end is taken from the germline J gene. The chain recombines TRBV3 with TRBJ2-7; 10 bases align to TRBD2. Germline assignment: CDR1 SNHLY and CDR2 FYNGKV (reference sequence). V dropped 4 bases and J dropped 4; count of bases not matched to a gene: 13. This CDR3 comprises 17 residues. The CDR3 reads CASSSVPGLGRRYEQYF. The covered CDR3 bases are TGTGCCAGCAGCTCCGTCCCGGGACTGGGGAGAAGGTATGAACAGTAC. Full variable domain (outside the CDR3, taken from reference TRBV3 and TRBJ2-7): GPKVLQIPSHQIIDMGQMVTLNCDPVSNHLYFYWYKQILGQQMEFLVNFYNGKVMEKSKLFKDQFSVERPDGSYFTLKIQPTALEDSAVYFCASSSVPGLGRRYEQYFGPGTRLTVL.